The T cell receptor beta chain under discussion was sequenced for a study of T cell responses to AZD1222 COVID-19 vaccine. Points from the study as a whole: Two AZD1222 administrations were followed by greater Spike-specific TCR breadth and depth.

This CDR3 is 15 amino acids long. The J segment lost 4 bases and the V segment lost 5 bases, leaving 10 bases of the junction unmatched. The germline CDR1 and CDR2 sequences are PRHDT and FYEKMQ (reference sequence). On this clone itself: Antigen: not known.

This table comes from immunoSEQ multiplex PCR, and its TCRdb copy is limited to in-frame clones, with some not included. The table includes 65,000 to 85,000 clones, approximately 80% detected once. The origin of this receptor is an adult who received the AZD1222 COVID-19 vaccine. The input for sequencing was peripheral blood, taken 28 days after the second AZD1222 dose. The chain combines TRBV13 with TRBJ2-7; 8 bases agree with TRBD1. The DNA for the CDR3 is TGTGCCAGCAGCGCCCGGACAGGGTTTGGGTACGAGCAGTACTTC. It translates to CASSARTGFGYEQYF.